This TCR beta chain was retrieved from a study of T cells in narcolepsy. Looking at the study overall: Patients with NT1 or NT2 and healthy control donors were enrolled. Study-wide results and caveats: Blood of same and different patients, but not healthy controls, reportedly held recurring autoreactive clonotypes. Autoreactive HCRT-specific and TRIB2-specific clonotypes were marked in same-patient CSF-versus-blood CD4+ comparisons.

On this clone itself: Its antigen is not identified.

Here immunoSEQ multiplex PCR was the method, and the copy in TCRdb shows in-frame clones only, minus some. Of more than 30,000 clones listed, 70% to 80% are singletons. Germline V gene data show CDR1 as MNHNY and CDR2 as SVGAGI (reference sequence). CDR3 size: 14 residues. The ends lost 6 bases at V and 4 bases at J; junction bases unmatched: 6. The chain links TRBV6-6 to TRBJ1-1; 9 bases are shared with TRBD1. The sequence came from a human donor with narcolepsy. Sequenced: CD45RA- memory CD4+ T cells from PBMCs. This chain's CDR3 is CASRGQGIGTEAFF. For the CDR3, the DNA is TGTGCCAGCAGGGGACAGGGAATCGGCACTGAAGCTTTCTTT.